These 32 T cell receptor beta chains were sequenced from one sample in a study of T cell clonotyping in hematopoietic cell transplantation. The repertoire was sequenced with immunoSEQ multiplex PCR; TCRdb's copy has only in-frame clones and lacks some. The sample gives fewer than 20,000 clones, about 71% of which show up once; approximately 9% is in the top ten. Sample: peripheral blood mononuclear cells. The receptors shown here come from an older woman in good health. Some clones in this sample may be carry-over from other donors' samples.

This clone was seen once. This chain links TRBV4-3 with TRBJ2-7; no clear D. The CDR3 runs 12 residues. In germline, CDR1 is LGHNA, CDR2 YSLEER. V shed 0 bases and J shed 6 bases, with 6 bases lying between them. The CDR3 DNA is TGCGCCAGCAGCCAAGACTGGGGCGAGCAGTACTTC. This codes for CASSQDWGEQYF.

The V call is TRBV28, the J call TRBJ2-3; D gene ambiguous. V lost 6 bases and J 2 bases, leaving 6 bases between the germline ends. The CDR3 runs 12 residues. Germline CDR1 and CDR2: MDHEN and SYDVKM. CDR3 sequence reads: CASRLTTDTQYF. Here the CDR3 DNA reads TGTGCCAGCAGGCTCACCACAGATACGCAGTATTTT.

The rearrangement links TRBV7-2 to TRBJ1-5, with D unresolved. The CDR3 sequence is 18 residues long. V was trimmed by 5 bases and J by 0 bases, leaving 20 bases between them. The germline V gene has CDR1 SGHTA and CDR2 FQGNSA. The CDR3 reads CASSRIPLAGYSNQPQHF. The CDR3 coding sequence is TGTGCCAGCAGCCGAATACCCCTGGCAGGATATAGCAATCAGCCCCAGCATTTT.

The V and J genes are TRBV28 and TRBJ1-2, with 8 nucleotides matching TRBD1. This CDR3 is built from 14 residues. J lost 6 bases, V lost 6 bases, and 9 bases had no gene match. Germline V gives CDR1 MDHEN, CDR2 SYDVKM. The CDR3 DNA reads TGTGCCAGCAGGCCCTCGACAGGGGTAAATGGCTACACCTTC. This translates into CASRPSTGVNGYTF.

The chain links TRBV5-6 to TRBJ2-7; D unresolved. Germline V lookup: CDR1 SGHDT, CDR2 YYEEEE. V was trimmed by 0 bases and J by 3 bases, leaving 7 bases between them. This CDR3 is 13 amino acids long. Here the CDR3 DNA reads TGTGCCAGCAGCTTGGCTAAGCGCTACGAGCAGTACTTC. It is translated as CASSLAKRYEQYF. Full variable domain (remainder filled in from reference TRBV5-6 and TRBJ2-7): DAGVTQSPTHLIKTRGQQVTLRCSPKSGHDTVSWYQQALGQGPQFIFQYYEEEERQRGNFPDRFSGHQFPNYSSELNVNALLLGDSALYLCASSLAKRYEQYFGPGTRLTVT.

The chain recombines TRBV6-5 with TRBJ1-3; D is undetermined. The V end lost 7 bases, the J end lost 0 bases, and 7 bases lay between the germline ends. The CDR3 runs to 13 residues. Germline V gene lookup returns CDR1 MNHEY and CDR2 SVGAGI. CDR3 protein: CASTTFSGNTIYF. The CDR3 nucleotides are TGTGCCAGCACCACCTTCTCTGGAAACACCATATATTTT.

This clone was counted only a few times. V gene TRBV15 combines with J gene TRBJ2-6, with 8 bases that match TRBD2. Germline V gene lookup returns CDR1 LNHNV and CDR2 YYDKDF (reference sequence). This CDR3 spans 18 amino acids. V lost 1 base and J lost 0; bases outside the gene matches: 5. The CDR3, as DNA: TGTGCCACCAGCAGAGTCACTAGCGGCAGCTCTGGGGCCAACGTCCTGACTTTC. This codes for CATSRVTSGSSGANVLTF.

The chain has TRBV6-5 and TRBJ2-2; possibly TRBD1 for D (5 bases). Germline assignment: CDR1 MNHEY and CDR2 SVGAGI. Trimming cost V 7 bases and J 3 bases, with 12 bases left between them. The CDR3 spans 14 residues. DNA of the CDR3: TGTGCCAGCACGCAGGGATGGGACACCGGGGAGCTGTTTTTT. This codes for CASTQGWDTGELFF.

This clone was picked up a small number of times. As DNA, the CDR3 is TGTGCCAGTAGTATTGATGGGCCTAACACTGAAGCTTTCTTT. This translates into CASSIDGPNTEAFF. The chain carries TRBV19 and TRBJ1-1, with D hard to call. Trimming shortened V by 3 bases and J by 2 bases, and 10 bases separated the two germline ends. Germline V gene sequence: CDR1 LNHDA, CDR2 SQIVND (reference sequence). CDR3 length equals 14 residues.

The chain combines TRBV30 with TRBJ1-4; 7 nucleotides match TRBD1. Germline V gene sequence: CDR1 GTSNPN, CDR2 SVGIG (reference sequence). The CDR3 length is 15 residues. V lost 4 bases and J lost 7; bases outside the gene matches: 12. The CDR3 DNA reads as TGTGCCTGGACGGGACAGCGCCTAATGGGTGAAAAACTGTTTTTT. It codes for CAWTGQRLMGEKLFF.

This clone has just one count. DNA for the CDR3: TGTGCCAGCAGCTTATATCTGCAGGACGAGCAGTACTTC. Protein: CASSLYLQDEQYF. The chain carries TRBV7-2 and TRBJ2-7; D is uncertain. V was cut by 2 bases and J by 5 bases, with 10 bases left in between. Germline lookup yields CDR1 SGHTA and CDR2 FQGNSA. The CDR3 is 13 residues long.

This rearrangement joins TRBV5-5 to TRBJ2-5; D tentatively reads TRBD1 or TRBD2 (5 bases each). With 1 base removed from V and 7 bases from J, the gap between germline ends came to 23 bases. The V gene's germline CDR1 is SGHKS and CDR2 YYEKEE (reference sequence). This CDR3 comprises 17 residues. The CDR3 bases are TGTGCCAGCAGCTTGAGATCCGGGACCCAAGGGTTGAGGACCCAGTACTTC. Translation gives CASSLRSGTQGLRTQYF.

This clone has a single count. The gene calls are TRBV6-6 and TRBJ1-5; D not certain. This CDR3 is 15 amino acids long. V lost 5 bases, J lost 3 bases, and 14 bases lay in between. In germline, CDR1 is MNHNY, CDR2 SVGAGI (reference sequence). The CDR3 nucleotides are TGTGCCAGCAGTCCCAGCGACTACAACAATCAGCCCCAGCATTTT. It codes for CASSPSDYNNQPQHF.

The chain links TRBV7-9 to TRBJ1-2, with 10 bases fitting TRBD1. Germline CDR1 reads SEHNR; CDR2 reads FQNEAQ (reference sequence). This CDR3 has 15 residues. J lost 6 bases, V lost 1 base, and 5 bases had no gene match. CDR3 in amino acids: CASSLGSGTGDGYTF. DNA for the CDR3: TGTGCCAGCAGCTTAGGATCCGGGACAGGGGATGGCTACACCTTC.

V and J are TRBV13 and TRBJ2-7; D remains unclear. Trimming cost V 2 bases and J 2 bases, with 16 bases left between them. The germline CDR1 and CDR2 sequences are PRHDT and FYEKMQ (reference sequence). The CDR3 runs to 16 residues. As DNA, the CDR3 is TGTGCCAGCAGCTTACCGGGTAGCCAGTCAACCTACGAGCAGTACTTC. Translating it yields CASSLPGSQSTYEQYF.

The rearrangement joins TRBV29-1 to TRBJ2-3; tentatively, D is TRBD1 (6 bases). CDR3 length: 13 residues. Trimming stripped 4 bases from V and 3 bases from J, with 11 bases between. The germline gives CDR1 SQVTM, CDR2 ANQGSEA. CDR3 sequence: CSVASGATDTQYF. CDR3 nucleotides: TGCAGCGTTGCATCAGGGGCGACAGATACGCAGTATTTT.

The CDR3 nucleotides are TGTGCCAGCAGCGTAGAGGGGGAAAGTACAGATACGCAGTATTTT. This translates into CASSVEGESTDTQYF. The rearrangement joins TRBV9 to TRBJ2-3; a weak D match, TRBD1 (6 bases). Trimming left V 0 bases short and J 3 bases short, with 11 bases between. The length of the CDR3 is 15 residues. In germline, CDR1 is SGDLS, CDR2 YYNGEE.

This clone turned up a few times. The rearrangement uses TRBV2 and TRBJ1-6; D not certain. The V gene's germline CDR1 is SNHLY and CDR2 FYNNEI. V shed 3 bases and J shed 6 bases, with 3 bases lying between them. This CDR3 is built from 12 residues. The CDR3 DNA reads as TGTGCCAGCAGTGATACTAATTCACCCCTCCACTTT. Its protein product is CASSDTNSPLHF. Complete variable domain (other parts from reference TRBV2 and TRBJ1-6): EPEVTQTPSHQVTQMGQEVILRCVPISNHLYFYWYRQILGQKVEFLVSFYNNEISEKSEIFDDQFSVERPDGSNFTLKIRSTKLEDSAMYFCASSDTNSPLHFGNGTRLTVT.

This clone was observed a single time. The chain couples TRBV28 to TRBJ1-2, with unresolved D. Trimming removed 5 bases at V and 3 bases at J, with 19 bases between. The CDR3 spans 16 residues. The germline V gene encodes CDR1 MDHEN and CDR2 SYDVKM. CDR3 protein: CASSAPTRDGDYGYTF. CDR3 bases: TGTGCCAGCAGTGCACCCACGAGAGACGGGGACTATGGCTACACCTTC.

The chain combines TRBV9 with TRBJ2-3; TRBD1 matches 7 bases. The CDR3 length is 16 residues. CDR1 and CDR2 (germline): SGDLS, YYNGEE. J was trimmed by 2 bases and V by 4 bases; bases with no gene match: 10. DNA of the CDR3: TGTGCCAGCAGCCCCCGTCAAGGGGGCCACACAGATACGCAGTATTTT. Its translation is CASSPRQGGHTDTQYF.

This chain joins TRBV5-4 and TRBJ2-7; tentative D call: TRBD2 (6 bases). There are 15 residues in the CDR3. The germline gives CDR1 SGHNT, CDR2 YYREEE (reference sequence). V lost 0 bases to trimming and J lost 5 bases, with 15 bases between them. The CDR3 is CASSLVAGQNNEQYF. CDR3 in DNA: TGTGCCAGCAGCTTGGTGGCGGGGCAAAACAACGAGCAGTACTTC.

The chain has TRBV11-1 and TRBJ2-3; D possibly corresponds to TRBD2 (5 bases). Between the trimmed V and J ends, which lost 5 bases and 3 bases, there was a span of 12 bases. The CDR3 is 14 amino acids. The germline V gene encodes CDR1 SGHAT and CDR2 FQDESV (reference sequence). CDR3 amino acids: CASSPKLGTDTQYF. In DNA form, the CDR3 reads TGTGCCAGCAGCCCTAAACTAGGTACAGATACGCAGTATTTT.

The V and J genes are TRBV7-6 and TRBJ1-1; 11 nucleotides match TRBD1. J lost 4 bases, V lost 4 bases, and 5 bases had no gene match. The germline gives CDR1 SGHVS, CDR2 FNYEAQ. The CDR3 covers 15 residues. CDR3 DNA sequence: TGTGCCAGCAGCTCGCCCGGGACAGGGGGCACTGAAGCTTTCTTT. As protein: CASSSPGTGGTEAFF.

A remark on this clone: It is unclear where the CDR3 begins or ends on the DNA, so no DNA is shown, and the CDR3 is as TCRdb lists it. The chain links TRBV28 to TRBJ1-1. Germline lookup yields CDR1 MDHEN and CDR2 SYDVKM. The CDR3 length equals 14 residues, ends included. The CDR3 protein is CASIPSTSNTEAFF.

Concerning this clone itself: The junction does not match germline at one end; this may be a read error. The chain joins TRBV7-7 to TRBJ2-1, with 7 bases that match TRBD2. The CDR3 length is 16 residues. CDR1 is SSHAT, CDR2 FNYEAQ, per germline (reference sequence). CDR3 amino acids: CASSLNTGLQYNEQFF. CDR3 DNA sequence: TGTGCTAGCAGCTTAAACACGGGACTACAGTACAATGAGCAGTTCTTC.

The genes are TRBV2 and TRBJ1-4; D call uncertain. CDR3 size: 14 residues. Germline CDR1 SNHLY, CDR2 FYNNEI. Between the trimmed V and J ends, which lost 5 bases and 8 bases, there was a span of 15 bases. CDR3 sequence (DNA): TGTGCCAGCAGTTACACTGGCGGCGGGGAAAAACTGTTTTTT. Its protein is CASSYTGGGEKLFF. Full variable domain (missing parts from reference TRBV2 and TRBJ1-4): EPEVTQTPSHQVTQMGQEVILRCVPISNHLYFYWYRQILGQKVEFLVSFYNNEISEKSEIFDDQFSVERPDGSNFTLKIRSTKLEDSAMYFCASSYTGGGEKLFFGSGTQLSVL.

The chain employs TRBV6-5 and TRBJ2-2, with no clear D. Germline loops: CDR1 MNHEY, CDR2 SVGAGI. Trimming stripped 7 bases from V and 2 bases from J, with 8 bases between. This CDR3 has 13 residues. This chain's CDR3 is CASNTANTGELFF. The CDR3 nucleotides are TGTGCCAGCAACACCGCTAACACCGGGGAGCTGTTTTTT.

The rearrangement uses TRBV9 and TRBJ2-5; the D is unclear. The CDR3 loop spans 14 amino acids. The germline V and J ends were trimmed by 0 bases and 4 bases, with 10 bases remaining between them. CDR1 and CDR2 (germline): SGDLS, YYNGEE. CDR3 loop: CASSVGVERETQYF. Here the CDR3 DNA reads TGTGCCAGCAGCGTAGGAGTTGAGCGAGAGACCCAGTACTTC.

This rearrangement joins TRBV4-1 to TRBJ2-7, with no clear D. Trimming left V 0 bases short and J 7 bases short, with 13 bases between. Germline V gene data show CDR1 as MGHRA and CDR2 as YSYEKL. CDR3 length: 14 residues. The DNA of the CDR3 is TGCGCCAGCAGCCAAGACCCAGGCCCTAGAGAGCAGTACTTC. This gives the protein CASSQDPGPREQYF.

This chain links TRBV5-8 with TRBJ2-7; a weak D match, TRBD1 (8 bases). Per germline, CDR1 SGHTS and CDR2 YDEGEE. This CDR3 has 14 amino acids. The V gene lost 4 bases and the J gene lost 6 bases, with 17 bases spanning the gap. CDR3 nucleotide sequence: TGTGCCAGCAGCCGCGGACAGGGAGGGAGCGAGCAGTACTTC. Translation: CASSRGQGGSEQYF. Supplemented by reference TRBV5-8 and TRBJ2-7, the full variable domain reads EAGVTQSPTHLIKTRGQQATLRCSPISGHTSVYWYQQALGLGLQFLLWYDEGEERNRGNFPPRFSGRQFPNYSSELNVNALELEDSALYLCASSRGQGGSEQYFGPGTRLTVT.

The gene calls are TRBV27 and TRBJ1-2, with TRBD1 matching 7 bases. CDR3 length: 11 residues. Germline CDR1 MNHEY, CDR2 SMNVEV (reference sequence). Trimming took 11 bases from V and 4 from J; bases not matched to a gene: 4. CDR3 nucleotides: TGTGCCGCAGGGGGGGGCTATGGCTACACCTTC. Residues: CAAGGGYGYTF.

The genes are TRBV7-2 and TRBJ2-7; TRBD1 is a possible D gene (6 bases). V was trimmed by 5 bases and J by 7 bases, leaving 18 bases between them. The V gene's germline CDR1 is SGHTA and CDR2 FQGNSA. The CDR3 totals 14 residues. CDR3 sequence: CASSDSTGFWEQYF. The DNA for the CDR3 is TGTGCCAGCAGCGATAGTACAGGGTTTTGGGAGCAGTACTTC.